The entry below describes one T cell receptor (beta chain). The junction had 7 bases not matched to a gene; V was cut back by 4 bases and J by 9 bases. Germline CDR1 reads MNHNY; CDR2 reads SVGAGI (reference sequence). CDR3 size: 15 residues. TCRdb's table, derived via immunoSEQ multiplex PCR, lists solely in-frame clones and lacks some. The sample yields approximately 440,000 clones, approximately 89% seen once. Patients of the Seattle cohort, enrolled during active infection, were followed longitudinally. The data are from a study of blood T cell repertoires in COVID-19. Study-level information: Whether acute or convalescent, the COVID-19 samples came from the United States, Italy and Spain. T cells, B-cell-depleted T cells, or PBMCs supplied cDNA or gDNA.

The sequencing input was peripheral blood. The sequence derives from a woman aged 50 to 60 with COVID-19, enrolled during active disease. The chain recombines TRBV6-6 with TRBJ1-6; 9 nucleotides agree with TRBD1. The CDR3 DNA sequence: TGTGCCAGCAGTTCTTCTGACAGGGGGAGTTCACCCCTCCACTTT. Amino acids: CASSSSDRGSSPLHF.